Following are 15 T cell receptor beta chains from one sample sequenced in a study of breast tumors, draining lymph nodes, adjacent tissues. TCRdb re-derived calls from the multiplex PCR reads in MiXCR, one entry per CDR3 protein. Of tens of thousands of distinct CDR3 sequences in the sample, approximately 57% were seen once. Sequences were obtained from breast tumor tissue. These receptors all come from a female donor with breast cancer. Some clones in this sample may be carry-over from other donors' samples.

V and J are TRBV5-1 and TRBJ2-3, with D hard to call. Germline CDR1 reads SGHRS; CDR2 reads YFSETQ. The length of the CDR3 is 15 residues. Trimming removed 4 bases at V and 0 bases at J, with 12 bases between. The CDR3 DNA sequence: TGCGCCAGCAGCCCTGATCGGACCAGCACAGATACGCAGTATTTT. This gives the protein CASSPDRTSTDTQYF.

The V call is TRBV20-1, the J call TRBJ2-7, with 7 bases aligning to TRBD1. CDR1 and CDR2 from the germline V gene are DFQATT and SNEGSKA (reference sequence). The trim removed 5 bases at V and 5 bases at J, leaving 6 bases unmatched. CDR3 size: 12 residues. The DNA for the CDR3 is TGCAGTGCTGCCGGGCAGGGGGACGAGCAGTACTTC. It translates to CSAAGQGDEQYF.

This clonotype was detected ten times or more. The chain uses TRBV29-1 and TRBJ1-2; possible D gene TRBD1, 5 bases. This CDR3 contains 13 residues. Germline V gene lookup returns CDR1 SQVTM and CDR2 ANQGSEA. Trimming pared 4 bases from V and 2 bases from J, leaving 11 bases between. Written as DNA, the CDR3 is TGCAGCGTTGCGGTCAGGGCAAACTATGGCTACACCTTC. This gives the protein CSVAVRANYGYTF.

The chain carries TRBV13 and TRBJ1-2; the match to TRBD1 covers 7 bases. Trimming cost V 4 bases and J 4 bases; bases outside gene matches: 3. Germline V gene lookup returns CDR1 PRHDT and CDR2 FYEKMQ (reference sequence). The CDR3 spans 13 residues. CDR3: CASSSGDSYGYTF. The DNA of the CDR3 is TGTGCCAGCAGCTCCGGGGACAGCTATGGCTACACCTTC.

The rearrangement links TRBV10-3 to TRBJ1-1; 7 nucleotides match TRBD1. After removal of 10 bases from V and 3 bases from J, the junction contained 11 bases not matched to a gene. Germline V lookup: CDR1 ENHRY, CDR2 SYGVKD. The CDR3 spans 14 residues. Here the CDR3 DNA reads TGTGCCACGGGGACAGAGGTAGACTACACTGAAGCTTTCTTT. Its translation: CATGTEVDYTEAFF.

This clonotype was observed once. The rearrangement links TRBV20-1 to TRBJ1-5; perhaps TRBD1 as D (5 bases). This CDR3 region has 14 residues. The germline V and J ends were trimmed by 0 bases and 1 base, with 7 bases remaining between them. Looked up from germline, CDR1 is DFQATT and CDR2 is SNEGSKA (reference sequence). CDR3 nucleotides: TGCAGTGCTAGAGATGGGGCCAGCAATCAGCCCCAGCATTTT. It yields the protein CSARDGASNQPQHF.

The rearrangement uses TRBV13 and TRBJ2-2, with D hard to call. Germline V gene lookup returns CDR1 PRHDT and CDR2 FYEKMQ (reference sequence). The germline V and J ends were trimmed by 5 bases and 5 bases, with 9 bases remaining between them. This CDR3 is built from 13 residues. For the CDR3, the DNA is TGTGCCAGCAGCGAGAAAGGGACCGGGGAGCTGTTTTTT. The encoded protein is CASSEKGTGELFF.

This clonotype was seen a single time. The chain combines TRBV20-1 with TRBJ2-2; the D is unclear. The V end was cut by 0 bases, the J end by 1 base, with 9 bases between. The CDR3 is made up of 15 amino acids. Germline CDR1 DFQATT, CDR2 SNEGSKA (reference sequence). The CDR3 sequence is CSARDPGRNTGELFF. The CDR3 DNA follows: TGCAGTGCTAGAGATCCAGGACGGAACACCGGGGAGCTGTTTTTT.

This clonotype was recorded many times. Possible read error: a much larger clone is one base away. J is TRBJ1-2 and V is TRBV20-1; 7 nucleotides match TRBD1. CDR3 size: 12 residues. Germline V gene lookup returns CDR1 DFQATT and CDR2 SNEGSKA (reference sequence). The CDR3 sequence is CSATTGARGSTF. CDR3 bases: TGCAGTGCTACTACAGGGGCAAGGGGCTCCACCTTC.

As concerns this clonotype: Compared with germline, one end of the junction differs, possibly owing to a read error. The rearrangement joins TRBV4-1 to TRBJ1-2; a possible D gene is TRBD1 (6 bases). The CDR3 spans 13 residues. Germline V lookup: CDR1 MGHRA, CDR2 YSYEKL. CDR3 in DNA: TGTGCCAGCAGCCGGGTTGTACAGGGAGGCTACACCTTC. The encoded protein is CASSRVVQGGYTF.

The chain joins TRBV11-2 to TRBJ2-5, with TRBD2 matching 8 bases. The germline CDR1 and CDR2 sequences are SGHAT and FQNNGV. CDR3 length equals 14 residues. V lost 5 bases to trimming and J lost 5 bases; unmatched junction nucleotides: 7. The CDR3 DNA reads TGTGCCAGCAGCCTGGCGGGGGGCTGGGAGACCCAGTACTTC. Translated: CASSLAGGWETQYF.

This clonotype showed up many times. The rearrangement uses TRBV6-6 and TRBJ2-7; D unresolved. This CDR3 is built from 12 residues. CDR1 MNHNY and CDR2 SVGAGI come from the germline V gene (reference sequence). V was clipped by 5 bases and J by 2 bases, with 7 bases between them. In nucleotides, the CDR3 is TGTGCCAGCAGTCCCGAGGCCTACGAGCAGTACTTC. It codes for CASSPEAYEQYF.

This clonotype was seen just once. V and J are TRBV20-1 and TRBJ2-5; 7 positions agree with TRBD2. V lost 1 base and J lost 5; bases outside the gene matches: 4. CDR1 DFQATT and CDR2 SNEGSKA come from the germline V gene (reference sequence). This CDR3 has 13 amino acids. The CDR3 coding sequence is TGCAGTGCTAGAGGATTGGGGGGGGAGACCCAGTACTTC. It codes for CSARGLGGETQYF.

This clonotype was counted once. V is TRBV7-2 and J is TRBJ1-2, with a possible D match to TRBD1 (6 bases). CDR3 length: 15 amino acids. CDR1 and CDR2 (germline): SGHTA, FQGNSA. With 5 bases removed from V and 4 bases from J, the gap between germline ends came to 17 bases. The DNA for the CDR3 is TGTGCCAGCAGCCCAGATGGGGGCGAGAGCTATGGCTACACCTTC. The encoded protein is CASSPDGGESYGYTF.

The CDR3 nucleotides read TGCAGCGTTGAAGTGGCAGGGGGCTACTATGGCTACACCTTC. Protein: CSVEVAGGYYGYTF. The gene calls are TRBV29-1 and TRBJ1-2, with TRBD1 identical over 8 bases. From germline, CDR1 is SQVTM and CDR2 ANQGSEA. With 1 base clipped from V and 3 bases from J, the junction kept 4 bases outside the gene matches. This CDR3 has 14 residues.